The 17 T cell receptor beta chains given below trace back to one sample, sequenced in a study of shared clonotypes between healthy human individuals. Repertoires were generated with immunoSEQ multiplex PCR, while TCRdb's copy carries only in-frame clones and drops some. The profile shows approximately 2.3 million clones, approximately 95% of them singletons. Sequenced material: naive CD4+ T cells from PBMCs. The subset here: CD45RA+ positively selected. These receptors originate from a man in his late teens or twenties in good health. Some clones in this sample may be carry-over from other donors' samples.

CDR3 sequence reads: CASSSERPLSYEQYF. The CDR3 coding sequence is TGTGCCAGCAGCTCCGAGCGGCCCCTCTCCTACGAGCAGTACTTC. The gene calls are TRBV7-9 and TRBJ2-7, with TRBD2 as a possible D gene (5 bases). In germline, CDR1 is SEHNR, CDR2 FQNEAQ (reference sequence). This CDR3 has 15 amino acids. The V end was cut by 4 bases, the J end by 0 bases, with 13 bases between.

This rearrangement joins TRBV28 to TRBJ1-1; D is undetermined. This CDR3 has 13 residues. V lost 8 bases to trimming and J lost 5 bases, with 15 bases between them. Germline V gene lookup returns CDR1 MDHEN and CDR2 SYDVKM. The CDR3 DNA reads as TGTGCCAGCCATTGGACCCTAGAGACTGAAGCTTTCTTT. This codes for CASHWTLETEAFF.

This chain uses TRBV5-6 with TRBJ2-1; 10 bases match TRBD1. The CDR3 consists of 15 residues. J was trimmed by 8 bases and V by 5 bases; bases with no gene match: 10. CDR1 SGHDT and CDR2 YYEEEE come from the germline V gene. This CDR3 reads CASSETGGDRDEQFF. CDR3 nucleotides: TGTGCCAGCAGTGAGACAGGGGGCGATCGGGATGAGCAGTTCTTC.

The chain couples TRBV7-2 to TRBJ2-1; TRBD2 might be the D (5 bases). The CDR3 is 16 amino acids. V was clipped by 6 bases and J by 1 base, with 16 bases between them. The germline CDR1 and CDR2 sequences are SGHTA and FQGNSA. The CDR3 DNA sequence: TGTGCCAGCAGTTTCGCCCTAGCTACGTCCTACAATGAGCAGTTCTTC. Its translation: CASSFALATSYNEQFF. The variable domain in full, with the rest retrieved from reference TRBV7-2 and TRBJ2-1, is GAGVSQSPSNKVTEKGKDVELRCDPISGHTALYWYRQSLGQGLEFLIYFQGNSAPDKSGLPSDRFSAERTGGSVSTLTIQRTQQEDSAVYLCASSFALATSYNEQFFGPGTRLTVL.

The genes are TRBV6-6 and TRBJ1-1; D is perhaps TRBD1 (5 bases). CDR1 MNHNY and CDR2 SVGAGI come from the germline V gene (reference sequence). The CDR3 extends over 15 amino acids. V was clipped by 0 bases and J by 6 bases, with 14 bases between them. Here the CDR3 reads CASSYSSPGRAEAFF. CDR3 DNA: TGTGCCAGCAGTTACTCGAGTCCAGGGAGGGCTGAAGCTTTCTTT.

The CDR3 nucleotides read TGCGCCAGCAGCTTCCGGGGTGCGAACTATGGCTACACCTTC. It is translated as CASSFRGANYGYTF. The gene calls are TRBV5-1 and TRBJ1-2; no definite D call. Germline V gene lookup returns CDR1 SGHRS and CDR2 YFSETQ. V gave up 2 bases and J gave up 2 bases, with 10 bases separating them. This CDR3 has 14 residues.

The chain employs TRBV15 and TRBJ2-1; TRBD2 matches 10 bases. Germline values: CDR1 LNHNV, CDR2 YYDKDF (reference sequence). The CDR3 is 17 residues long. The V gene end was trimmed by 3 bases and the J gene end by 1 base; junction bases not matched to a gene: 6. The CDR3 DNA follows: TGTGCCACCAGCAGGGGGGCGACTAGCGGGTCCTACAATGAGCAGTTCTTC. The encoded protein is CATSRGATSGSYNEQFF.

For the CDR3, the DNA is TGCGCCAGCAGCCCCGGGCCGGGACAGGGAATCTCTGGAAACACCATATATTTT. Its protein product is CASSPGPGQGISGNTIYF. This sequence joins TRBV4-1 and TRBJ1-3, with 9 positions matching TRBD1. The junction had 10 bases not matched to a gene; V was cut back by 4 bases and J by 0 bases. CDR1 MGHRA and CDR2 YSYEKL come from the germline V gene. This CDR3 has 18 amino acids.

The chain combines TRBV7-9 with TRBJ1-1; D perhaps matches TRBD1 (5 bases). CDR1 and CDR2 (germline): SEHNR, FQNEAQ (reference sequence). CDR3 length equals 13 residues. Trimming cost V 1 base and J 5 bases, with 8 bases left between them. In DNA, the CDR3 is TGTGCCAGCAGCTTAGAGCGACAGACTGAAGCTTTCTTT. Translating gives CASSLERQTEAFF.

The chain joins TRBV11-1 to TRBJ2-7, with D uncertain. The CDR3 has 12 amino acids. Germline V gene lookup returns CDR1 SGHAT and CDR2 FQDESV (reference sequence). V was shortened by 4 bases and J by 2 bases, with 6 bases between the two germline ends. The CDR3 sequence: CASSSGAYEQYF. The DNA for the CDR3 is TGTGCCAGCAGCTCCGGAGCCTACGAGCAGTACTTC.

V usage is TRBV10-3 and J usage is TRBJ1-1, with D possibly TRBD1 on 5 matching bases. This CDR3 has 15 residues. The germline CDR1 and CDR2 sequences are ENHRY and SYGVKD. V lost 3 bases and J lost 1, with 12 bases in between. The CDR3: CAISDHQGGNTEAFF. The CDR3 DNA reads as TGTGCCATCAGTGATCACCAGGGTGGGAACACTGAAGCTTTCTTT.

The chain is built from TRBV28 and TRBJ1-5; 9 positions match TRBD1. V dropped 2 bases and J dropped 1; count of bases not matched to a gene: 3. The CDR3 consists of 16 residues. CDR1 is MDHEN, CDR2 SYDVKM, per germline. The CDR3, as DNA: TGTGCCAGCAGTTTAATCACAGGGGGCAGCAATCAGCCCCAGCATTTT. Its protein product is CASSLITGGSNQPQHF.

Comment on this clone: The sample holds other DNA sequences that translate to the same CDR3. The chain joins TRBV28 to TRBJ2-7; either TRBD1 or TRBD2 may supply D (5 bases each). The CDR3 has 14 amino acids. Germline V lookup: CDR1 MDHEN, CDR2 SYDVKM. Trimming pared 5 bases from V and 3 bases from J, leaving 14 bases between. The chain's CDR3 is CASSTPGRSYEQYF. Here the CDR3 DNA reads TGTGCCAGCAGTACTCCGGGACGAAGCTACGAGCAGTACTTC.

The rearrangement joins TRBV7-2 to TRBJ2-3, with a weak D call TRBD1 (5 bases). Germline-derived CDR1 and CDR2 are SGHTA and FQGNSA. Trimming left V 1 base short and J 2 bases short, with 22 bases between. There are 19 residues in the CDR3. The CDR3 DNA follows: TGTGCCAGCAGCTTAGATCAGTTCAGGGCCACTGGAGACACAGATACGCAGTATTTT. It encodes CASSLDQFRATGDTDTQYF.

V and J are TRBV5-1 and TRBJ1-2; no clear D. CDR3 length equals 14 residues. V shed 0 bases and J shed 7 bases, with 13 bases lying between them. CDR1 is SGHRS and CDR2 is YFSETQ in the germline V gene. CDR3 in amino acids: CASSLVTARGGYTF. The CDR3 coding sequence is TGCGCCAGCAGCTTGGTGACCGCCCGTGGTGGCTACACCTTC.

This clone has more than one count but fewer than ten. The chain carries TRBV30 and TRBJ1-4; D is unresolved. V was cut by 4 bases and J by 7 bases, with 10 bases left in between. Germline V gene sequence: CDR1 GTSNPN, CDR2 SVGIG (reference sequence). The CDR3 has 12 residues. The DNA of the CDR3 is TGTGCCTGGACTAGGGATAGTGAAAAACTGTTTTTT. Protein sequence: CAWTRDSEKLFF.

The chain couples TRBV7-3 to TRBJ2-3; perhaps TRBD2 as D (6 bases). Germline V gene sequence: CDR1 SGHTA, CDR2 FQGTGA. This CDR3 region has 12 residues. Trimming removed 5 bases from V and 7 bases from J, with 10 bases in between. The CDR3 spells CASSRGGNTQYF. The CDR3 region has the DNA TGTGCCAGCAGCCGAGGCGGGAATACGCAGTATTTT.